The 9 T cell receptor beta chains below come from one sample, sequenced in a study of CD8+ T cells in alopecia areata. RNA was extracted and reverse transcribed into cDNA as the sequencing template. Data came from immunoSEQ multiplex PCR; TCRdb stores just in-frame clones and leaves some out. The data contain about 200,000 clones, 50% to 70% of them seen just once; the ten biggest clones take up more than 0.4%. Source: CD4+ T cells sorted from blood, taken at week 0. These receptors originate from a human donor with alopecia areata.

There are a few counts of this clone. The gene calls are TRBV19 and TRBJ1-1; D not resolved. The germline V gene encodes CDR1 LNHDA and CDR2 SQIVND (reference sequence). The germline V and J ends were trimmed by 8 bases and 2 bases, with 9 bases remaining between them. The CDR3 has 12 amino acids. CDR3 loop: CASPRGNTEAFF. The CDR3, as DNA: TGTGCCAGTCCCCGGGGAAACACTGAAGCTTTCTTT.

This clone was counted between two and nine times. This specimen includes other DNA sequences encoding the same CDR3. The chain combines TRBV5-1 with TRBJ2-1, with D perhaps TRBD1 (6 bases). Per the germline V gene, CDR1 is SGHRS and CDR2 is YFSETQ. V lost 0 bases and J 2 bases, leaving 9 bases between the germline ends. This CDR3 contains 15 residues. The CDR3 sequence: CASSLAPGAYNEQFF. CDR3 nucleotide sequence: TGCGCCAGCAGCTTGGCTCCAGGGGCCTACAATGAGCAGTTCTTC.

In its sample, this clone was seen once. The chain is built from TRBV30 and TRBJ1-6; 7 bases fit TRBD1. V gave up 3 bases and J gave up 6 bases; unmatched junction bases: 11. The CDR3 covers 16 residues. Germline V gene data show CDR1 as GTSNPN and CDR2 as SVGIG (reference sequence). The CDR3: CAWSQTGFRLNSPLHF. The CDR3 DNA sequence: TGTGCCTGGAGCCAGACAGGGTTTCGTCTTAATTCACCCCTCCACTTT.

J is TRBJ1-2 and V is TRBV6-5; 7 bases match TRBD1. Per germline, CDR1 MNHEY and CDR2 SVGAGI. CDR3 length equals 13 residues. V was pared by 5 bases and J by 0 bases, with 0 bases of the junction left unmatched. CDR3 sequence (DNA): TGTGCCAGCAGTGACAGGGCTAACTATGGCTACACCTTC. Its translation: CASSDRANYGYTF.

The genes are TRBV14 and TRBJ2-7, with 9 bases identical to TRBD1. CDR1 and CDR2 from the germline V gene are SGHDN and FVKESK. The CDR3 is 13 amino acids. V shed 4 bases and J 3 bases; nucleotides not matched to a gene: 1. The CDR3 DNA sequence: TGTGCCAGCAGCCGGGACAGGGTCTACGAGCAGTACTTC. Translating it yields CASSRDRVYEQYF.

The chain uses TRBV29-1 and TRBJ1-1; D is perhaps TRBD1 (6 bases). V lost 6 bases and J lost 7, with 24 bases in between. This CDR3 comprises 15 residues. Per the germline V gene, CDR1 is SQVTM and CDR2 is ANQGSEA. The CDR3 bases are TGCAGCGTCGACACCGGGACGGTCGTAGGGGGTGAAGCTTTCTTT. It encodes CSVDTGTVVGGEAFF.

V gene TRBV27 combines with J gene TRBJ2-6, with no clear D. This CDR3 spans 14 amino acids. Between the trimmed V and J ends, which lost 3 bases and 2 bases, there was a span of 5 bases. Germline loops: CDR1 MNHEY, CDR2 SMNVEV (reference sequence). The CDR3 DNA reads as TGTGCCAGCAGTTTCGGGCCTGGGGCCAACGTCCTGACTTTC. Protein: CASSFGPGANVLTF.

The chain uses TRBV5-1 and TRBJ2-5; 8 bases agree with TRBD1. The CDR3 has 16 residues. CDR1 and CDR2 from the germline V gene are SGHRS and YFSETQ. The trim removed 5 bases at V and 4 bases at J, leaving 13 bases unmatched. This CDR3 reads CASSLRTGPTGETQYF. The CDR3 region has the DNA TGCGCCAGCAGTCTTCGGACAGGGCCTACAGGAGAGACCCAGTACTTC.

This chain connects TRBV4-1 to TRBJ2-4; D remains unclear. The germline V gene encodes CDR1 MGHRA and CDR2 YSYEKL. CDR3 length equals 16 residues. The V and J ends lost 0 bases and 2 bases respectively, with 11 bases between them. CDR3 protein: CASSQDGRVSKNIQYF. Here the CDR3 DNA reads TGCGCCAGCAGCCAAGATGGAAGGGTGTCCAAAAACATTCAGTACTTC.